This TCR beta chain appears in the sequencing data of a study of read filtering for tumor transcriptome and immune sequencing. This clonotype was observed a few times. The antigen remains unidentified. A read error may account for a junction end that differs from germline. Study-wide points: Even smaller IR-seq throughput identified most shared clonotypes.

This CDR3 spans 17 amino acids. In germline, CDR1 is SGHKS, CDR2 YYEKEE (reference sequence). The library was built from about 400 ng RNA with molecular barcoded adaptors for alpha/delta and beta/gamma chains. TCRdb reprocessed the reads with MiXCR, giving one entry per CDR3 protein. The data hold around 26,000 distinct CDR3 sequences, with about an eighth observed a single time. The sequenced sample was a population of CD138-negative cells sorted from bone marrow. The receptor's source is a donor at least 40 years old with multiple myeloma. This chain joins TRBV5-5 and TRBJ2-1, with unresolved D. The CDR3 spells CASSQSATTSSYYEQFF. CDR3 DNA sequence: TGTGCCAGCAGCCAATCTGCTACCACGAGCTCCTACTATGAGCAGTTCTTC.